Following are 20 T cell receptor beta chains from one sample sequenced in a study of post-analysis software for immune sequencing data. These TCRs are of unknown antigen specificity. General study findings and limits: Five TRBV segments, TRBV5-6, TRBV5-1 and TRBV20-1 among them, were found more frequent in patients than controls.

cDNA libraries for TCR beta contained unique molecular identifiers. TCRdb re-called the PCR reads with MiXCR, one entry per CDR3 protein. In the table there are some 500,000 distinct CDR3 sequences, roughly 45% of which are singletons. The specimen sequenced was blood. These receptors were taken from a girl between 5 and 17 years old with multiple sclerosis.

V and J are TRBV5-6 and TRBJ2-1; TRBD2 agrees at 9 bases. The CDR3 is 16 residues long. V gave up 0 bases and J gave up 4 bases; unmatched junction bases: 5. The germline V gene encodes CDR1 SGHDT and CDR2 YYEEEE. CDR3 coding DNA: TGTGCCAGCAGCTTGGGGGAGACTAGCGGTTACAATGAGCAGTTCTTC. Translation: CASSLGETSGYNEQFF.

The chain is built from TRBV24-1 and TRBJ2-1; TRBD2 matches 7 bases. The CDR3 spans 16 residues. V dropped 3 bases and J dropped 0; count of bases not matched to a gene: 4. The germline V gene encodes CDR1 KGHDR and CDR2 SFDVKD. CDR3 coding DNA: TGTGCCACCAGTGATGTGGGCGGGAGCTCCTACAATGAGCAGTTCTTC. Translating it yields CATSDVGGSSYNEQFF.

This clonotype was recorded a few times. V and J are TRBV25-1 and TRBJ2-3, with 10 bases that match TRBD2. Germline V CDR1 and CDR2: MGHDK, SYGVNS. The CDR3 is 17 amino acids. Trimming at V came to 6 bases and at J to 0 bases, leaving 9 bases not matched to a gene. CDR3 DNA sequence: TGTGCCAGCAGGCCCGGCCCGACTAGCGGGAGCACAGATACGCAGTATTTT. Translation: CASRPGPTSGSTDTQYF.

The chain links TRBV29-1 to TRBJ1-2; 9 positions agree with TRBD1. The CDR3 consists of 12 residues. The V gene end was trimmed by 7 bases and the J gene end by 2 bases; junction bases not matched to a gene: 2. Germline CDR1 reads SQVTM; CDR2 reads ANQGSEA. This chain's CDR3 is CSAGQGNYGYTF. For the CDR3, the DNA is TGCAGCGCTGGACAGGGGAACTATGGCTACACCTTC.

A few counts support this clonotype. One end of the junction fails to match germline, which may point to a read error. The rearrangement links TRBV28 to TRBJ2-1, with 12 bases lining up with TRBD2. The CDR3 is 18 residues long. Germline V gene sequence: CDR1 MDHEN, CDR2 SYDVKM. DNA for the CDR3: TGTGCCGGCAGTTTAAACGGACTAGCGGGAATAAAATACAATGAGCAGTTCTTC. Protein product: CAGSLNGLAGIKYNEQFF.

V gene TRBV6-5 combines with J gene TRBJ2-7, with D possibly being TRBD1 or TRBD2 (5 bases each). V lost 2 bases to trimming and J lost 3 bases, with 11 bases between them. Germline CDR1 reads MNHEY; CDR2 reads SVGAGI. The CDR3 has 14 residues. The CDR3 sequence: CASSYLGENYEQYF. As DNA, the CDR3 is TGTGCCAGCAGTTACCTGGGGGAGAACTACGAGCAGTACTTC.

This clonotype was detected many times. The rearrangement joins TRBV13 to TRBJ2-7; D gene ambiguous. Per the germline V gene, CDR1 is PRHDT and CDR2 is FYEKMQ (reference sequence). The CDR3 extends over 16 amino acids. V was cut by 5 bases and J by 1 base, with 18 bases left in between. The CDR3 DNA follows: TGTGCCAGCAGCGATGCCTTTCCCGCTCAATCCTACGAGCAGTACTTC. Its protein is CASSDAFPAQSYEQYF.

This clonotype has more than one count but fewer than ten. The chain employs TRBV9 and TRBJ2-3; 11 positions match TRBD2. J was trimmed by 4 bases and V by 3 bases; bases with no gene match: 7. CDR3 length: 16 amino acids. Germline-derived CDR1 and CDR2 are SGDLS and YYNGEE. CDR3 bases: TGTGCCAGCAGCGCTCAACTAGCGGGAGACTCAGATACGCAGTATTTT. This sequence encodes CASSAQLAGDSDTQYF.

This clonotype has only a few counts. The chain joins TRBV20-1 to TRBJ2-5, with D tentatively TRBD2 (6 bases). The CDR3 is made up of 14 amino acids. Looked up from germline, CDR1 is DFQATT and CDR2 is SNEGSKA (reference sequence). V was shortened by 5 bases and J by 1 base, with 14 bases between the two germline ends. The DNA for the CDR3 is TGCAGTGCTCCAGTTTCACTAGCCCAAGAGACCCAGTACTTC. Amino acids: CSAPVSLAQETQYF.

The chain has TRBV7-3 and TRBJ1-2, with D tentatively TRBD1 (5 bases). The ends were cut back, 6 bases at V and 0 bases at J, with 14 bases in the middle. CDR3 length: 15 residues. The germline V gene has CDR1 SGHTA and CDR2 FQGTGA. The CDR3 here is CASRPRVTANYGYTF. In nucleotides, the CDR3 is TGTGCCAGCAGGCCTAGGGTGACAGCTAACTATGGCTACACCTTC.

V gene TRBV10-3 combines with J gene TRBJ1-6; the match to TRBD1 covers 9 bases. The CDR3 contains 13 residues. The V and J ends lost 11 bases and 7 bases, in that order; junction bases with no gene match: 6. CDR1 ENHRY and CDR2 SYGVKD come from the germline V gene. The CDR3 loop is CAATGGANSPLHF. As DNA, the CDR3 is TGTGCCGCAACAGGGGGCGCGAATTCACCCCTCCACTTT.

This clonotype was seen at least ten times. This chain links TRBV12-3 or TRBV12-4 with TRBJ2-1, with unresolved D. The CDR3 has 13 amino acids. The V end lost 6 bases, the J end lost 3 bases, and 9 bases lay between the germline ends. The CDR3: CASSFPGYNEQFF. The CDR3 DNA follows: TGTGCCAGCAGCTTTCCAGGCTACAATGAGCAGTTCTTC.

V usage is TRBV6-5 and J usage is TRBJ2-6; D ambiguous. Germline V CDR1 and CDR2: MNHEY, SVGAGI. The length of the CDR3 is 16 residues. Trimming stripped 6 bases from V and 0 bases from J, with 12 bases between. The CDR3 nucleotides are TGTGCCAGCAGCAACGGACGCCGCTCTGGGGCCAACGTCCTGACTTTC. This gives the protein CASSNGRRSGANVLTF.

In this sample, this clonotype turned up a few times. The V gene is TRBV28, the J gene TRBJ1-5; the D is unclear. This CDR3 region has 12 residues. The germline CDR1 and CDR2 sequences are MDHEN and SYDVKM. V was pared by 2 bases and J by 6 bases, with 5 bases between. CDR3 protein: CASSLRSQPQHF. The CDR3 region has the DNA TGTGCCAGCAGTTTAAGGAGTCAGCCCCAGCATTTT.

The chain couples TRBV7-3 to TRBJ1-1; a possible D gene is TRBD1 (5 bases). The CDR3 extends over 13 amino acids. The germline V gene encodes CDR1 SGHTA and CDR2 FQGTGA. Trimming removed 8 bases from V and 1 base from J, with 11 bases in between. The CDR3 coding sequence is TGTGCCAGCGCCCCAGGGAGGAACACTGAAGCTTTCTTT. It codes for CASAPGRNTEAFF. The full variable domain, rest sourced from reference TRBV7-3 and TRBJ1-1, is GAGVSQTPSNKVTEKGKYVELRCDPISGHTALYWYRQSLGQGPEFLIYFQGTGAADDSGLPNDRFFAVRPEGSVSTLKIQRTERGDSAVYLCASAPGRNTEAFFGQGTRLTVV.

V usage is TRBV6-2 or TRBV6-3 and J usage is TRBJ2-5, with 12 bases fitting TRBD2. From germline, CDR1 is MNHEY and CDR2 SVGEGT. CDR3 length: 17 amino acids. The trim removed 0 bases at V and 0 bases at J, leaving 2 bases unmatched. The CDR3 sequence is CASSYSTSGSYQETQYF. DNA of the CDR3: TGTGCCAGCAGTTACTCGACTAGCGGGAGTTACCAAGAGACCCAGTACTTC.

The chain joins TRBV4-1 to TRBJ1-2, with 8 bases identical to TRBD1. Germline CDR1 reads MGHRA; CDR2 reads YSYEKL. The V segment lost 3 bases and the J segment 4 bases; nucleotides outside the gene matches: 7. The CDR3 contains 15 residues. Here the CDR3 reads CASSQGVQGVYGYTF. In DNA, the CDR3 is TGCGCCAGCAGCCAGGGGGTACAGGGGGTCTATGGCTACACCTTC.

DNA for the CDR3: TGCAGTGCTAGAGATCCCGGCAGGGGAATGAACACTGAAGCTTTCTTT. Its translation: CSARDPGRGMNTEAFF. The chain joins TRBV20-1 to TRBJ1-1; maybe TRBD1 (6 bases). The CDR3 runs 16 residues. Germline CDR1 and CDR2: DFQATT and SNEGSKA (reference sequence). V was trimmed by 0 bases and J by 0 bases, leaving 14 bases between them.

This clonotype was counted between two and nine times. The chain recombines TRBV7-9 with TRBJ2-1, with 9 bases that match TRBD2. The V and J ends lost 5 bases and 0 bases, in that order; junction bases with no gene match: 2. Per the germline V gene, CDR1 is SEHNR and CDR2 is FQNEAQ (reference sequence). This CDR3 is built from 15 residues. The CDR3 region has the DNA TGTGCCAGCAGCGATAGCGGGAGCTCCTACAATGAGCAGTTCTTC. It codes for CASSDSGSSYNEQFF.

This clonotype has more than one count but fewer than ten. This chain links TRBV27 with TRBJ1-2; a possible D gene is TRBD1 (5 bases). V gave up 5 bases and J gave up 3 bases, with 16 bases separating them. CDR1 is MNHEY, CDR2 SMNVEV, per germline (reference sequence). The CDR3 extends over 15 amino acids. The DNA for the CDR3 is TGTGCCAGCAGTAGCAGGGAGATATGGGACTATGGCTACACCTTC. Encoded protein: CASSSREIWDYGYTF.